The 19 T cell receptor beta chains given below trace back to one sample, sequenced in a study of long-term antiretroviral therapy in people with HIV. The assay, immunoSEQ v3.0, was run at survey level. Here immunoSEQ multiplex PCR was the method, and the copy in TCRdb shows in-frame clones only, minus some. The sample shows 20,000 to 30,000 clones, about 83% of them seen only once. The sequenced sample was unsorted PBMCs, obtained about 5 years after starting antiretroviral therapy. These receptor sequences come from a man aged 35 to 55 with HIV.

The rearrangement links TRBV6-5 to TRBJ1-1; D is ambiguous. Deletions cut 4 bases from V and 1 base from J, with 16 bases between. The CDR3 runs 16 residues. From germline, CDR1 is MNHEY and CDR2 SVGAGI. CDR3 DNA sequence: TGTGCCAGCAGTTCACGGACCGTGAACCAGAACACTGAAGCTTTCTTT. It is translated as CASSSRTVNQNTEAFF.

The chain is built from TRBV6-6 and TRBJ2-1; the match to TRBD1 covers 9 bases. CDR3 length equals 16 residues. The V segment lost 3 bases and the J segment 5 bases; nucleotides outside the gene matches: 8. Germline V gene data show CDR1 as MNHNY and CDR2 as SVGAGI (reference sequence). Written as DNA, the CDR3 is TGTGCCAGCAGTTATTCTTTGAACAGGGGGCACAATGAGCAGTTCTTC. Its protein product is CASSYSLNRGHNEQFF.

This rearrangement joins TRBV2 to TRBJ1-1; 10 nucleotides align to TRBD1. Losses at the gene ends were 7 bases for V and 5 bases for J; bases not matched to a gene: 7. Germline V gene data show CDR1 as SNHLY and CDR2 as FYNNEI. The CDR3 is 14 residues long. The CDR3 loop reads CASTGQGGRTEAFF. The DNA of the CDR3 is TGTGCCAGCACCGGACAGGGGGGTCGGACTGAAGCTTTCTTT.

The chain links TRBV18 to TRBJ1-4; no clear D gene. From germline, CDR1 is KGHSH and CDR2 LQKENI. This CDR3 has 14 amino acids. The V end lost 6 bases, the J end lost 8 bases, and 16 bases lay between the germline ends. CDR3 DNA sequence: TGTGCCAGCTCTCACGCGGCAGACCGCGAAAAACTGTTTTTT. Its protein is CASSHAADREKLFF.

The V gene is TRBV7-2, the J gene TRBJ2-3; 10 bases align to TRBD1. Trimming removed 5 bases from V and 5 bases from J; junction bases left unmatched: 4. The CDR3 loop spans 14 amino acids. CDR1 and CDR2 from the germline V gene are SGHTA and FQGNSA. The CDR3 nucleotides read TGTGCCAGCAGCCGCGACAGGGGGCAAGATACGCAGTATTTT. Its translation: CASSRDRGQDTQYF.

The chain has TRBV10-2 and TRBJ1-2; D gene ambiguous. The CDR3 runs to 13 residues. Germline V gene sequence: CDR1 WSHSY, CDR2 SAAADI. With 4 bases removed from V and 2 bases from J, the gap between germline ends came to 8 bases. The CDR3 region is CASSVEPNYGYTF. The CDR3, as DNA: TGCGCCAGCAGTGTTGAGCCCAACTATGGCTACACCTTC.

This clone was found a few times. This chain connects TRBV7-6 to TRBJ2-1, with 7 bases fitting TRBD2. V lost 1 base and J lost 7; bases outside the gene matches: 10. The CDR3 consists of 16 residues. Per germline, CDR1 SGHVS and CDR2 FNYEAQ. In DNA, the CDR3 is TGTGCCAGCAGCTTAGTAGGGGCGGGAGCCGGGAATGAGCAGTTCTTC. It is translated as CASSLVGAGAGNEQFF.

This clone was detected once. The chain is built from TRBV5-1 and TRBJ2-1; perhaps TRBD2 as D (6 bases). V gave up 0 bases and J gave up 0 bases, with 7 bases separating them. CDR1 SGHRS and CDR2 YFSETQ come from the germline V gene. CDR3 size: 15 residues. CDR3 sequence reads: CASSLVGGSYNEQFF. In DNA form, the CDR3 reads TGCGCCAGCAGCTTGGTGGGGGGCTCCTACAATGAGCAGTTCTTC.

The chain has TRBV6-5 and TRBJ2-7; D uncertain. Trimming stripped 0 bases from V and 2 bases from J, with 8 bases between. Germline V gene lookup returns CDR1 MNHEY and CDR2 SVGAGI. The CDR3 extends over 14 amino acids. CDR3 nucleotide sequence: TGTGCCAGCAGTTACTCGAGGTTGGCCTACGAGCAGTACTTC. Its translation is CASSYSRLAYEQYF.

This clone was seen more than once but under ten times. The chain recombines TRBV18 with TRBJ1-5; tentative D call: TRBD1 (6 bases). Trimming took 2 bases from V and 5 from J, leaving 13 bases between them. The CDR3 consists of 15 residues. In germline, CDR1 is KGHSH, CDR2 LQKENI. This CDR3 reads CASSPTGKVDQPQHF. In DNA form, the CDR3 reads TGTGCCAGCTCACCAACAGGGAAGGTGGATCAGCCCCAGCATTTT. Using reference TRBV18 and TRBJ1-5 for the parts outside the CDR3, the full variable domain is NAGVMQNPRHLVRRRGQEARLRCSPMKGHSHVYWYRQLPEEGLKFMVYLQKENIIDESGMPKERFSAEFPKEGPSILRIQQVVRGDSAAYFCASSPTGKVDQPQHFGDGTRLSIL.

This CDR3 reads CASSQGLAGGPDTQYF. CDR3 sequence (DNA): TGTGCCAGCAGCCAAGGACTAGCGGGAGGGCCAGATACGCAGTATTTT. The genes are TRBV4-2 and TRBJ2-3; 14 nucleotides match TRBD2. V shed 1 base, J shed 4 bases, and the junction held 1 base outside the gene matches. Germline V lookup: CDR1 LGHNA, CDR2 YNFKEQ. This CDR3 is 16 amino acids long.

The chain uses TRBV18 and TRBJ2-5; the D gene is possibly TRBD1 (6 bases). This CDR3 region has 15 residues. The V end was cut by 5 bases, the J end by 1 base, with 14 bases between. The V gene's germline CDR1 is KGHSH and CDR2 LQKENI. CDR3 DNA: TGTGCCAGCTCATCCTACGGGACACCCCAAGAGACCCAGTACTTC. Translation: CASSSYGTPQETQYF. The entire variable domain, with the rest obtained from reference TRBV18 and TRBJ2-5, is as follows: NAGVMQNPRHLVRRRGQEARLRCSPMKGHSHVYWYRQLPEEGLKFMVYLQKENIIDESGMPKERFSAEFPKEGPSILRIQQVVRGDSAAYFCASSSYGTPQETQYFGPGTRLLVL.

This chain joins TRBV19 and TRBJ2-7, with TRBD1 matching over 8 bases. The V segment lost 6 bases and the J segment 3 bases; nucleotides outside the gene matches: 10. Germline CDR1 LNHDA, CDR2 SQIVND (reference sequence). The CDR3 contains 15 residues. CDR3 bases: TGTGCCAGTAGCGACCTCCGGACAGGGAACTACGAGCAGTACTTC. It yields the protein CASSDLRTGNYEQYF.

This chain connects TRBV10-2 to TRBJ1-1; D is unclear. Germline V lookup: CDR1 WSHSY, CDR2 SAAADI. The CDR3 runs to 11 residues. The ends were cut back, 8 bases at V and 4 bases at J, with 8 bases in the middle. The CDR3 region is CASQRSTEAFF. The CDR3, as DNA: TGCGCCAGCCAACGCAGCACTGAAGCTTTCTTT.

The rearrangement uses TRBV11-3 and TRBJ2-2, with 7 nucleotides matching TRBD2. Germline V gives CDR1 SGHNT, CDR2 YENEEA. J gave up 6 bases and V 2 bases, and 6 bases lay outside the gene matches. The CDR3 sequence is 15 residues long. CDR3 coding DNA: TGTGCCAGCAGCTTAAGCAGCGGGAATCCCGGGGAGCTGTTTTTT. As protein: CASSLSSGNPGELFF.

The V call is TRBV29-1, the J call TRBJ2-7, with 8 bases fitting TRBD2. The CDR3 covers 16 residues. Germline trimming cut 1 base from V and 3 bases from J; bases unmatched to any gene: 11. The germline V gene has CDR1 SQVTM and CDR2 ANQGSEA. CDR3 region: CSVEGSSGGRNYEQYF. In DNA form, the CDR3 reads TGCAGCGTTGAAGGGTCGTCGGGGGGGAGGAACTACGAGCAGTACTTC.

V and J are TRBV9 and TRBJ2-2; D is ambiguous. Germline CDR1 SGDLS, CDR2 YYNGEE. The length of the CDR3 is 16 residues. V lost 0 bases to trimming and J lost 1 base, with 10 bases between them. The chain's CDR3 is CASSVDSRRNTGELFF. For the CDR3, the DNA is TGTGCCAGCAGCGTAGACTCGCGCAGGAACACCGGGGAGCTGTTTTTT.

The rearrangement joins TRBV19 to TRBJ2-3, with a tentative D call TRBD2 (5 bases). V was shortened by 1 base and J by 10 bases, with 12 bases between the two germline ends. This CDR3 has 13 residues. CDR1 is LNHDA, CDR2 SQIVND, per germline (reference sequence). The CDR3 DNA follows: TGTGCCAGTAGTATAGGTGATGCCGGGGCGCAGTATTTT. Its protein product is CASSIGDAGAQYF.

Worth noting for this clone: The same CDR3 can be traced to other DNA sequences in this sample. The chain employs TRBV11-2 and TRBJ2-7; no reliable D call. The germline CDR1 and CDR2 sequences are SGHAT and FQNNGV. V was trimmed by 1 base and J by 2 bases, leaving 6 bases between them. CDR3 length: 13 amino acids. CDR3 region: CASSLAAAYEQYF. The CDR3 DNA sequence: TGTGCCAGCAGCTTAGCCGCAGCCTACGAGCAGTACTTC.